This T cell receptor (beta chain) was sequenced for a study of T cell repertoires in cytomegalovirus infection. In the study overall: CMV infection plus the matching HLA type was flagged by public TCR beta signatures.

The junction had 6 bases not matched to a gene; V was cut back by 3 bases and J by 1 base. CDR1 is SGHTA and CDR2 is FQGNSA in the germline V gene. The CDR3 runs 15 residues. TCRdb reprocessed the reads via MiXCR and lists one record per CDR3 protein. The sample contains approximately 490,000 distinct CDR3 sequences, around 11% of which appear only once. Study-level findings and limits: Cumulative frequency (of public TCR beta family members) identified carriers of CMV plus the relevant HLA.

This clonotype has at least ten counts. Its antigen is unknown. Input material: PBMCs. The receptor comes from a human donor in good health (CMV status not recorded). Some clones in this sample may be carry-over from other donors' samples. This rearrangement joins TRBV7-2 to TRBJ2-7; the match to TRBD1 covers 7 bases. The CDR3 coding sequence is TGTGCCAGCAGCTTTCGGGACAGATTTTCCTACGAGCAGTACTTC. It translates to CASSFRDRFSYEQYF.